The 4 T cell receptor beta chains reported below all come from one sample, sequenced in a study of blood T cell repertoires in COVID-19. Repertoires were generated with immunoSEQ multiplex PCR, while TCRdb's copy carries only in-frame clones and drops some. In the table there are some 330,000 clones, roughly 88% of which are singletons. What was sequenced was PBMCs or T cells enriched from blood (not recorded which). The origin of the receptors is a man aged 25 to 40 who had recovered from COVID-19.

The V call is TRBV18, the J call TRBJ1-1; no clear D. The CDR3 totals 15 residues. Germline CDR1 and CDR2: KGHSH and LQKENI. V lost 3 bases and J lost 1, with 12 bases in between. The CDR3 spells CASSPGFLGNTEAFF. The CDR3 region has the DNA TGTGCCAGCTCACCGGGCTTTCTGGGGAACACTGAAGCTTTCTTT. The full variable domain, with the rest looked up from reference TRBV18 and TRBJ1-1, is NAGVMQNPRHLVRRRGQEARLRCSPMKGHSHVYWYRQLPEEGLKFMVYLQKENIIDESGMPKERFSAEFPKEGPSILRIQQVVRGDSAAYFCASSPGFLGNTEAFFGQGTRLTVV.

The chain carries TRBV9 and TRBJ1-4; D not resolved. CDR3 length: 14 residues. Per the germline V gene, CDR1 is SGDLS and CDR2 is YYNGEE. Trimming stripped 1 base from V and 1 base from J, with 5 bases between. The CDR3 nucleotides read TGTGCCAGCAGCGTATCAGTAACTAATGAAAAACTGTTTTTT. This encodes CASSVSVTNEKLFF.

This rearrangement joins TRBV10-1 to TRBJ1-2; D perhaps matches TRBD1 (5 bases). The CDR3 loop spans 14 amino acids. Germline assignment: CDR1 WNHNN and CDR2 SYGVQD (reference sequence). Trimming cost V 2 bases and J 10 bases, with 17 bases left between them. Here the CDR3 reads CASSETGDPNDYTF. The CDR3 DNA reads TGCGCCAGCAGTGAGACGGGGGACCCTAACGACTACACCTTC.

V is TRBV30 and J is TRBJ1-3; D remains unclear. CDR1 is GTSNPN, CDR2 SVGIG, per germline (reference sequence). V was trimmed by 0 bases and J by 4 bases, leaving 10 bases between them. This CDR3 comprises 14 residues. The CDR3 is CAWSVAGFGNTIYF. DNA of the CDR3: TGTGCCTGGAGTGTGGCCGGGTTCGGAAACACCATATATTTT.